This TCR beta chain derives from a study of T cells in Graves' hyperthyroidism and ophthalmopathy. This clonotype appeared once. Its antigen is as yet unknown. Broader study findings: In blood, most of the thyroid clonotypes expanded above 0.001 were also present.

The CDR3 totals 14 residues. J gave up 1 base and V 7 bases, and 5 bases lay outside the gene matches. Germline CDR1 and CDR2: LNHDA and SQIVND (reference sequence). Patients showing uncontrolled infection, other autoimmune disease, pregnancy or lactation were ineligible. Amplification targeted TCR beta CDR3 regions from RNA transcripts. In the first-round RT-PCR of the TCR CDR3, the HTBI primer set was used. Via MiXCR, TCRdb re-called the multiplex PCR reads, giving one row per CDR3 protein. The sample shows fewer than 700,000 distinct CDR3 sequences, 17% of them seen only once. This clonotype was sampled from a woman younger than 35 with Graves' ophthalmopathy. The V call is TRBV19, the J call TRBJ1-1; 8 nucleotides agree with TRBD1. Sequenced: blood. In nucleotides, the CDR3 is TGTGCCAGTACCAGGGGGCTAGGGAACACTGAAGCTTTCTTT. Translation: CASTRGLGNTEAFF.